This T cell receptor beta chain was captured in a study of CXCR3-negative and CXCR3-positive naive CD8 T cells. General observations from the study: The TRB CDR3s that CXCR3-positive naive cells carried were more hydrophobic than those of CXCR3-negative naive cells.

Regarding this clonotype: Its antigen is still unknown.

This CDR3 is built from 15 residues. Germline CDR1 and CDR2: GTSNPN and SVGIG (reference sequence). UMI-tagged TRB cDNA libraries were built via 5' RACE. TCRdb re-called the 5' RACE reads, yielding one record per CDR3 amino acid sequence without DNA. This specimen shows about 94,000 distinct CDR3 sequences; the ten leading clones hold less than 0.6%. The chain uses TRBV30 and TRBJ2-2; TCRdb selects TRBD1, and the lack of DNA leaves this call unchecked. The sequencing sample was made of naive CXCR3+ CD8+ T cells from blood. Subset denoted: CD45RO-CCR7+CD27+CD95- naive CD8+ T cells expressing CXCR3 (TNR3+). The sequence came from a human donor in good health. Some clones in this sample may be carry-over from other donors' samples. Here the CDR3 reads CAWSVRGTATGELFF. Supplemented by reference TRBV30 and TRBJ2-2, the full variable domain reads SQTIHQWPATLVQPVGSPLSLECTVEGTSNPNLYWYRQAAGRGLQLLFYSVGIGQISSEVPQNLSASRPQDRQFILSSKKLLLSDSGFYLCAWSVRGTATGELFFGEGSRLTVL.